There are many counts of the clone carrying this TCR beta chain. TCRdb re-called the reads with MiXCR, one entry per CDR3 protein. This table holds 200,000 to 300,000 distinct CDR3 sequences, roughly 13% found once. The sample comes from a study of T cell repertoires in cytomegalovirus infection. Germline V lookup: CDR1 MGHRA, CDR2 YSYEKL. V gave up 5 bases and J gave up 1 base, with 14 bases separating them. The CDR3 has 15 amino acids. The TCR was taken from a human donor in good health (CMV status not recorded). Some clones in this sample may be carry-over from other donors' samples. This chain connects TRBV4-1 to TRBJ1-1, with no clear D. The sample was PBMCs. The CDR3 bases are TGCGCCAGCAGCTCCCGGGTCACTGGGAACACTGAAGCTTTCTTT. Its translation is CASSSRVTGNTEAFF.